This entry features one T cell receptor beta chain sequence. The data were obtained in a study of shared clonotypes between healthy human individuals. Clones were read by immunoSEQ multiplex PCR, and TCRdb kept only the in-frame ones, dropping some. Here the sample spans a few hundred thousand clones, over 50% being singletons. The sample was memory CD4+ T cells sorted from blood. Subset: CD45RA-negative fraction. The clonotype originates from a man aged 25 to 45 in good health.

The CDR3 DNA reads TGTGCCAGCAGCAGGGACTCTCTCTCCTACGAGCAGTACTTC. Amino acid sequence: CASSRDSLSYEQYF. The chain has TRBV2 and TRBJ2-7; possibly TRBD2 for D (6 bases). CDR3 length: 14 residues. The germline V gene encodes CDR1 SNHLY and CDR2 FYNNEI. V was shortened by 6 bases and J by 0 bases, with 12 bases between the two germline ends.